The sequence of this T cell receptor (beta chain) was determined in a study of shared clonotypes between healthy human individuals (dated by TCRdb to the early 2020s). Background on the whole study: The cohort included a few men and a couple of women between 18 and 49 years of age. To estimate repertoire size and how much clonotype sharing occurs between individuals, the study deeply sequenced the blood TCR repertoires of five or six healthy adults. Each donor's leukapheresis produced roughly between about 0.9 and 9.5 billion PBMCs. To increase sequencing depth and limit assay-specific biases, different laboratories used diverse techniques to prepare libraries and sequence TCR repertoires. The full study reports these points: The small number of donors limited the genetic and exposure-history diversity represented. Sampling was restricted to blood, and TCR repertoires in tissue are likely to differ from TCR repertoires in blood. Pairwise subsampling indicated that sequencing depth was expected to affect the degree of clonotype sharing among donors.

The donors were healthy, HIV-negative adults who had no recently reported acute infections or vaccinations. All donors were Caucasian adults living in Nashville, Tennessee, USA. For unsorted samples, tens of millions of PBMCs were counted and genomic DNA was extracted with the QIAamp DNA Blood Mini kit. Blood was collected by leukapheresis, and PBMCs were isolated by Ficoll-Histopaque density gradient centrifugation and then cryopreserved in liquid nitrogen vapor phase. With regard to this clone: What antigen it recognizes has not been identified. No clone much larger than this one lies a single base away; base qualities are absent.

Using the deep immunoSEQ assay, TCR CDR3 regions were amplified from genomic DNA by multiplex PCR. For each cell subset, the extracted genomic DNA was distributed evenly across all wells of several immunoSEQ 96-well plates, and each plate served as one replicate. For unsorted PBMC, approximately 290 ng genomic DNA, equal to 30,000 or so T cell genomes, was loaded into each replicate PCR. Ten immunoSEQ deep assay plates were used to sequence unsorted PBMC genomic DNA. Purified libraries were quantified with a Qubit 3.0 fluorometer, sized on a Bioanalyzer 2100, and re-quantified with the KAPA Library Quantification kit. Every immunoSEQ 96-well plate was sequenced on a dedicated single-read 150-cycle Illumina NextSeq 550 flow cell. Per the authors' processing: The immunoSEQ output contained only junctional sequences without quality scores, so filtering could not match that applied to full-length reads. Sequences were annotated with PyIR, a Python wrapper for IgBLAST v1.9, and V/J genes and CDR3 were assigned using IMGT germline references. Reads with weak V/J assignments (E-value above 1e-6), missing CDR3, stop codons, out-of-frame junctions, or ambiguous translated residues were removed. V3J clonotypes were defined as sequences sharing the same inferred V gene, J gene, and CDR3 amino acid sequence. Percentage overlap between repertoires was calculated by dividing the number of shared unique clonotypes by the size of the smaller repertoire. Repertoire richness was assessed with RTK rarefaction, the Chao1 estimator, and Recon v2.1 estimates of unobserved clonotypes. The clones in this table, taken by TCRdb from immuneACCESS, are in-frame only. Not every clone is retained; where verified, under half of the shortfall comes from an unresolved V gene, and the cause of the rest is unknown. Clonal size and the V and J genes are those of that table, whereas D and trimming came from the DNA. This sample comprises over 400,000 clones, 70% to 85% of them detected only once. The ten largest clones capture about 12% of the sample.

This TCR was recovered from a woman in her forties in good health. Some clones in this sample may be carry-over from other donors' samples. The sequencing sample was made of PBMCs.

The CDR3 protein: CASSRGTSGTDTQYF. Here is the DNA: TGCGCCAGCAGCCGGGGGACTAGCGGCACAGATACGCAGTATTTT. The chain links TRBV4-1 with TRBJ2-3, with 10 bases matching TRBD2. Clipping removes 4 bases from V and 1 base from J, with 2 as the unmatched junction base count. The CDR1 and CDR2 encoded by the germline V gene are MGHRA and YSYEKL. Its CDR3 holds 15 amino acids, cysteine through phenylalanine. CDR3 DNA is the only sequence kept; it has 45 bases, read in frame from the first base.